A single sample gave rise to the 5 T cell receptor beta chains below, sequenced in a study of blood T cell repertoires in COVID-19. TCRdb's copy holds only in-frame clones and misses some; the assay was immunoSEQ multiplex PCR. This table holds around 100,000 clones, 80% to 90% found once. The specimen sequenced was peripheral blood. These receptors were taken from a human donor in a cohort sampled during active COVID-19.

The chain's CDR3 is CASSEGDRKNTEAFF. The CDR3 coding sequence is TGCGCCAGCAGCGAAGGGGACAGGAAGAACACTGAAGCTTTCTTT. The V gene is TRBV5-1, the J gene TRBJ1-1; 8 nucleotides agree with TRBD1. V dropped 4 bases and J dropped 1; count of bases not matched to a gene: 6. Germline CDR1 reads SGHRS; CDR2 reads YFSETQ. This CDR3 comprises 15 residues.

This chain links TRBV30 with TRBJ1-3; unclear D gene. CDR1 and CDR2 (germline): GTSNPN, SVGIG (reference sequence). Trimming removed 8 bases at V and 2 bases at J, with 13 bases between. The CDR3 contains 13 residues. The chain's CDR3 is CARNSGAGNTIYF. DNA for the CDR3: TGTGCCCGAAACTCCGGAGCTGGAAACACCATATATTTT.

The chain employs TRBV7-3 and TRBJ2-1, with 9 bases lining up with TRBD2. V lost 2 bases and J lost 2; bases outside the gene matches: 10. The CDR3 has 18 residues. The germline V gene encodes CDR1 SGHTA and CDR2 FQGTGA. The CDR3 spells CASSLWASGTRPYNEQFF. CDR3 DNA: TGTGCCAGCAGCTTATGGGCTAGCGGGACCAGACCCTACAATGAGCAGTTCTTC.

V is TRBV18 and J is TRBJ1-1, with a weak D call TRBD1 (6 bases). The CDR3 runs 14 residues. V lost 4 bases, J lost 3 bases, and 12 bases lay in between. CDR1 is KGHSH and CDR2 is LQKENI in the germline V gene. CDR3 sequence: CASSLHRDYTEAFF. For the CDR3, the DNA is TGTGCCAGCTCACTCCACAGGGATTACACTGAAGCTTTCTTT.

CDR3 amino acids: CASGLRGTDTQYF. The CDR3 DNA sequence: TGTGCCAGTGGCTTGAGGGGCACAGATACGCAGTATTTT. The V and J genes are TRBV28 and TRBJ2-3; D might be TRBD2 (5 bases). Germline lookup yields CDR1 MDHEN and CDR2 SYDVKM. This CDR3 region has 13 residues. Trimming shortened V by 9 bases and J by 1 base, and 11 bases separated the two germline ends.